Presented here are 8 T cell receptor beta chains from one specimen sequenced in a study of CD8 T cells in ankylosing spondylitis. TCRdb processed the 5' RACE reads anew with MiXCR; each CDR3 protein has one entry. The sample comprises some 350,000 distinct CDR3 sequences, under 15% of which are singletons, and less than 1.1% rests with the top ten. Specimen: blood, either unsorted or a sorted T cell fraction (not recorded which). These receptors came from a male donor with ankylosing spondylitis or in good health (not recorded which).

This clonotype has a count of ten or more. The genes are TRBV12-3 or TRBV12-4 and TRBJ2-3, with TRBD2 identical over 7 bases. The ends lost 3 bases at V and 2 bases at J; junction bases unmatched: 5. The CDR3 runs to 15 residues. CDR3 sequence reads: CASSLGGVLTDTQYF. The CDR3 DNA reads as TGTGCCAGCAGTTTGGGGGGGGTACTCACAGATACGCAGTATTTT.

This clonotype was counted between two and nine times. The V gene is TRBV20-1, the J gene TRBJ2-2; 7 bases line up with TRBD2. From germline, CDR1 is DFQATT and CDR2 SNEGSKA (reference sequence). The V gene end was trimmed by 6 bases and the J gene end by 5 bases; junction bases not matched to a gene: 6. The CDR3 extends over 13 amino acids. CDR3 protein: CSASRGVTGELFF. DNA of the CDR3: TGCAGTGCCTCTCGGGGGGTTACCGGGGAGCTGTTTTTT.

The genes are TRBV12-3 or TRBV12-4 and TRBJ1-5; D unclear. The CDR3 is 15 residues long. Trimming removed 6 bases at V and 4 bases at J, with 16 bases between. The CDR3 here is CASRLAGSANQPQHF. The CDR3, as DNA: TGTGCCAGCAGGCTCGCGGGGAGTGCGAATCAGCCCCAGCATTTT.

Only a few counts were recorded for this clonotype. This chain joins TRBV4-1 and TRBJ2-5; the match to TRBD1 covers 7 bases. J gave up 1 base and V 6 bases, and 8 bases lay outside the gene matches. Germline lookup yields CDR1 MGHRA and CDR2 YSYEKL. This CDR3 region has 15 residues. CDR3 amino acids: CASSFPQGFQETQYF. CDR3 nucleotide sequence: TGCGCCAGCAGTTTCCCACAGGGGTTCCAAGAGACCCAGTACTTC.

The V gene is TRBV6-5, the J gene TRBJ2-5, with a possible D match to TRBD2 (6 bases). Trimming stripped 0 bases from V and 5 bases from J, with 13 bases between. The germline gives CDR1 MNHEY, CDR2 SVGAGI. The CDR3 extends over 15 amino acids. CDR3 in DNA: TGTGCCAGCAGTTACTCGAGGGGTCGGGAGGAGACCCAGTACTTC. This translates into CASSYSRGREETQYF.

Ten or more counts support this clonotype. This chain joins TRBV3-1 and TRBJ1-2; no definite D call. Germline V gives CDR1 LGHDT, CDR2 YNNKEL (reference sequence). Trimming removed 4 bases at V and 1 base at J, with 7 bases between. This CDR3 is 13 amino acids long. CDR3 DNA: TGTGCCAGCAGCCGCGGTATTAACTATGGCTACACCTTC. The encoded protein is CASSRGINYGYTF.

This clonotype was seen more than once but under ten times. The gene calls are TRBV5-6 and TRBJ1-2; a weak D match, TRBD1 (6 bases). CDR3 length: 15 amino acids. In germline, CDR1 is SGHDT, CDR2 YYEEEE. The V gene lost 6 bases and the J gene lost 0 bases, with 15 bases spanning the gap. This chain's CDR3 is CASTPGQTANYGYTF. DNA for the CDR3: TGTGCCAGCACCCCAGGACAGACTGCTAACTATGGCTACACCTTC.

This clonotype appeared once. The rearrangement joins TRBV6-1 to TRBJ2-7; D tentatively fits TRBD1 or TRBD2 (7 bases each). Germline V gene sequence: CDR1 MNHNS, CDR2 SASEGT. The ends were cut back, 7 bases at V and 7 bases at J, with 20 bases in the middle. This CDR3 comprises 14 residues. The CDR3 DNA follows: TGTGCCAGCACCAGGGGGGGCTCCCAAGGAGAGCAGTACTTC. It translates to CASTRGGSQGEQYF.